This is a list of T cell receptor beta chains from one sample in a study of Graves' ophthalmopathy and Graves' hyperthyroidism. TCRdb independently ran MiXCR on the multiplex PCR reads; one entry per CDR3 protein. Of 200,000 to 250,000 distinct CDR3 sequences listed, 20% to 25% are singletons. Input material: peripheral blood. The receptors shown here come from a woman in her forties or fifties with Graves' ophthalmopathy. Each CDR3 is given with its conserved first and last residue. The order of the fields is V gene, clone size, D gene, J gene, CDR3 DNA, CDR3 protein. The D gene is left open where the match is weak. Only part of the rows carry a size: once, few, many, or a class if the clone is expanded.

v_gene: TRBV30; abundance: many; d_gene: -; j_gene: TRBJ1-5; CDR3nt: TGTGCCTGGAGTGGAGCAGCCGGCAATCAGCCCCAGCATTTT; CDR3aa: CAWSGAAGNQPQHF
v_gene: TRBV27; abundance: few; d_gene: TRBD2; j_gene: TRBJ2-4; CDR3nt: TGTGCCAGCAGCCGTCTAGCGGGAGGGCAAAACATTCAGTACTTC; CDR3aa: CASSRLAGGQNIQYF
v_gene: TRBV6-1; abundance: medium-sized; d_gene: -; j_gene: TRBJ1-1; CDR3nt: TGTGCCAGCAAAGAAGACAGTAACACTGAAGCTTTCTTT; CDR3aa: CASKEDSNTEAFF
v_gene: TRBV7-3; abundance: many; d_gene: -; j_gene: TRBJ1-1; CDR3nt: TGTGCCAGCAGCTTAACGCAGGGGTTCACTGAAGCTTTCTTT; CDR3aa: CASSLTQGFTEAFF
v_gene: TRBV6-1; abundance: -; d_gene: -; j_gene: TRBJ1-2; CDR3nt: TGTGCCAGCAAGACCTTGGGCAGGGGCGGTAGTGGATATGGCTACACCTTC; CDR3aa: CASKTLGRGGSGYGYTF
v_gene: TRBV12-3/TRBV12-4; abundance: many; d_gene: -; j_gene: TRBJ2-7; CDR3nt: TGTGCCAGCAGTTTAGGGTTCGGTGAGTGGCAGCACCCTATTCGCTACGAGCAGTACTTC; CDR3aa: CASSLGFGEWQHPIRYEQYF
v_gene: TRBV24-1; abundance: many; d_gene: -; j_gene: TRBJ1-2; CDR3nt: TGTGCCACCAGTGAGGCGGGCTTTGGCTACACCTTC; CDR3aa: CATSEAGFGYTF
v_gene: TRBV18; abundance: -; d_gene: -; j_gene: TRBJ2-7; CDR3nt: TGTGCCAGCTCAGTTGCGGGGAGCTACGAGCAGTACTTC; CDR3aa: CASSVAGSYEQYF
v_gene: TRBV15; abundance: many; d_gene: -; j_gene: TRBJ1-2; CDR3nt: TGTGCCACCCGTCTCGGGGGCACGACCACCCGCCGCGACTATGGCTACACCTTC; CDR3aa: CATRLGGTTTRRDYGYTF
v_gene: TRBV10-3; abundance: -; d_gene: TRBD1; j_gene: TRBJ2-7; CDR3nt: TGTGCCATCAGTGAGGACAGGGCCTACGAGCAGTACTTC; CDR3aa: CAISEDRAYEQYF
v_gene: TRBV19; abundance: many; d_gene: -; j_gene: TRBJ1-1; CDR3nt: TGTGCCAGTAGTGCTCAGTTGAACACTGAAGCTTTCTTT; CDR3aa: CASSAQLNTEAFF
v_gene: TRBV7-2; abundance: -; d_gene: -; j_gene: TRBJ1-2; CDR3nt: TGTGCCAGCAGCGCAAGGAAGGGTAGCTATGGCTACACCTTC; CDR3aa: CASSARKGSYGYTF
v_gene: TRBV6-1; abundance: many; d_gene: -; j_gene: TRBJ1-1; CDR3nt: TGTGCCAGCAGCGGGGACATCCTGAGGGCTGAAGCTTTCTTT; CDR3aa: CASSGDILRAEAFF
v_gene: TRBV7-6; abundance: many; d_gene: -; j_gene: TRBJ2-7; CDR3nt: TGTGCCAGCAGCGAGACGGGCTTTGGGGGGGAGCAGTACTTC; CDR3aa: CASSETGFGGEQYF
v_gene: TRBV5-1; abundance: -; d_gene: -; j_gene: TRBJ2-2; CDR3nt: TGCGCCAGCAGCTTGGACGCCAGGGAGCTGTTTTTT; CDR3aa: CASSLDARELFF
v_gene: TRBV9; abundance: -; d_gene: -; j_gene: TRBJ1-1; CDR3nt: TGTGCCAGCAGCGTAGGGGCAGGAAACACTGAAGCTTTCTTT; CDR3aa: CASSVGAGNTEAFF
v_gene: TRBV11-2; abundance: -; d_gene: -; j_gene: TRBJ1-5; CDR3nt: TGTGCCAGCACCTTCAGGGGAGGGGGGTTAGGAAATCAGCCCCAGCATTTT; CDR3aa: CASTFRGGGLGNQPQHF
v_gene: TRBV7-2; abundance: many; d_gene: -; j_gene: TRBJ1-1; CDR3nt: TGTGCCAGCAGCTCAAACAGGGAACGGGAGGCTTTCTTT; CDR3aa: CASSSNREREAFF
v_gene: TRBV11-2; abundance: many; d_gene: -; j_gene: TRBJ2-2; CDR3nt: TGTGCCAGCACTTCCAGGGACGAAACCGGGGAGCTGTTTTTT; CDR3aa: CASTSRDETGELFF
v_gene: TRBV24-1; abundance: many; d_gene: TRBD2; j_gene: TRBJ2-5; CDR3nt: TGTGCCACCAGTGATTTGCAGCGGGGCCAAGAGACCCAGTACTTC; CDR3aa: CATSDLQRGQETQYF
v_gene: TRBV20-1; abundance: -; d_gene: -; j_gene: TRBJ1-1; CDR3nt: TGCAGTGCTAGAGTGGGCCGATTCATGAACACTGAAGCTTTCTTT; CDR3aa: CSARVGRFMNTEAFF
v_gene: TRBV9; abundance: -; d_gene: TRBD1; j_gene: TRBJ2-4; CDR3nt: TGTGCCAGCAGCCCCCGGTCTACAGGGGCCCCTCAGTACTTC; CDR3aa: CASSPRSTGAPQYF
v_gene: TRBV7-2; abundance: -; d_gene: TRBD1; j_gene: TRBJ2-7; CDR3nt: TGTGCCAGCAGCTTAGCGACAGGGAGTTTGTACGAGCAGTACTTC; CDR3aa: CASSLATGSLYEQYF
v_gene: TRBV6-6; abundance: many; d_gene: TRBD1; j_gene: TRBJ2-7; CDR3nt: TGTGCCAGCAGAAACCGGGACAGGGGGCCCGAGCAGTACTTC; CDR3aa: CASRNRDRGPEQYF
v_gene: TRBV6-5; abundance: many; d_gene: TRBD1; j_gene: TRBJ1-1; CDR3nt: TGTGCCAGCAGTTCGATAACCACCAGGAACAAAAACAGGGGGCGCGAAGCTTTCTTT; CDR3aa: CASSSITTRNKNRGREAFF
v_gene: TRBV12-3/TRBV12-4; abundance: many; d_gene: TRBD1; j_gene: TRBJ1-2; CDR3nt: TGTGCCAGCAGGACAGGGGACCCCTACTATGGCTACACCTTC; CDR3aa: CASRTGDPYYGYTF
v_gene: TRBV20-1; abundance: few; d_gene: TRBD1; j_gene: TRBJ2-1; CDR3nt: TGCAGTGCTAGAGCCTCTTTACAGGGGCGTCCCTCCTACAATGAGCAGTTCTTC; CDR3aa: CSARASLQGRPSYNEQFF